One and the same sample provided the 24 T cell receptor beta chains below, sequenced in a study of T-cell reconstitution after alpha-beta-depleted transplantation in children. Unique molecular identifiers were incorporated when the TCRbeta library was constructed. TCRdb reprocessed the PCR reads with MiXCR, giving one entry per CDR3 protein. The table includes 440,000 or so distinct CDR3 sequences, under 13% detected once. The source material was PBMCs from the stem cell graft donor, sampled from the stem cell graft. These receptors were obtained from a human donor who donated a stem cell graft to a child with acute myeloid leukemia.

This clonotype occurred many times. The chain employs TRBV7-3 and TRBJ2-2; TRBD1 matches at 7 bases. This CDR3 has 15 residues. V shed 4 bases and J 0 bases; nucleotides not matched to a gene: 2. Per the germline V gene, CDR1 is SGHTA and CDR2 is FQGTGA. CDR3 nucleotides: TGTGCCAGCAGCTCGACAGGGACGAACACCGGGGAGCTGTTTTTT. This translates into CASSSTGTNTGELFF.

This clonotype was recorded at least ten times. The gene calls are TRBV20-1 and TRBJ2-1; TRBD2 aligns across 12 bases. V dropped 2 bases and J dropped 7; count of bases not matched to a gene: 18. The CDR3 sequence is 19 residues long. Germline V gene sequence: CDR1 DFQATT, CDR2 SNEGSKA (reference sequence). CDR3 sequence (DNA): TGCAGTGCTAGATCGCCCCTTCTAGCGGGGGGGCAAGGGGGAAATGAGCAGTTCTTC. Translated: CSARSPLLAGGQGGNEQFF.

The count of this clonotype is one. V usage is TRBV5-1 and J usage is TRBJ2-5; TRBD2 matches 8 bases. CDR1 is SGHRS, CDR2 YFSETQ, per germline. With 6 bases clipped from V and 2 bases from J, the junction kept 9 bases outside the gene matches. This CDR3 has 15 residues. Here the CDR3 DNA reads TGCGCCAGCACCGGGGGGGGAGCGTGGCAAGAGACCCAGTACTTC. Residues: CASTGGGAWQETQYF.

This clonotype was seen ten or more times. This chain connects TRBV9 to TRBJ2-1; 11 bases map to TRBD2. The CDR3 totals 15 residues. Unmatched junction bases numbered 7, after V lost 4 bases and J lost 7 bases. Germline V CDR1 and CDR2: SGDLS, YYNGEE. Here the CDR3 reads CASSWGLADGNEQFF. The CDR3 coding sequence is TGTGCCAGCAGCTGGGGACTAGCGGACGGAAATGAGCAGTTCTTC.

The genes are TRBV16 and TRBJ2-4; 7 positions agree with TRBD1. Germline assignment: CDR1 KGHSY and CDR2 FQNENV. The length of the CDR3 is 12 residues. With V trimmed by 5 bases and J by 8 bases, 3 bases remained unmatched. The CDR3 here is CASSFQGDIQYF. Here the CDR3 DNA reads TGTGCCAGCAGCTTCCAGGGGGACATTCAGTACTTC.

This clonotype was seen repeatedly, ten times or more. The gene calls are TRBV7-2 and TRBJ2-7; D may be TRBD1 (5 bases). Looked up from germline, CDR1 is SGHTA and CDR2 is FQGNSA. The CDR3 runs to 14 residues. V was cut by 1 base and J by 0 bases, with 7 bases left in between. The CDR3 here is CASSLVGDSYEQYF. Written as DNA, the CDR3 is TGTGCCAGCAGCTTAGTAGGGGACTCCTACGAGCAGTACTTC.

This clonotype showed up just a few times. The rearrangement links TRBV12-3 or TRBV12-4 to TRBJ2-7; 7 nucleotides match TRBD1. Unmatched junction bases numbered 6, after V lost 5 bases and J lost 2 bases. The CDR3 contains 14 residues. CDR3 sequence: CASSTSGTAYEQYF. CDR3 nucleotides: TGTGCCAGCAGTACCTCCGGGACAGCCTACGAGCAGTACTTC.

V usage is TRBV4-1 and J usage is TRBJ1-6; no reliable D call. The CDR3 has 15 residues. The V end was cut by 0 bases, the J end by 9 bases, with 12 bases between. Germline CDR1 reads MGHRA; CDR2 reads YSYEKL. The CDR3 region has the DNA TGCGCCAGCAGCCAAGACCAGGTGGCAAGTTCACCCCTCCACTTT. This gives the protein CASSQDQVASSPLHF.

This clonotype was counted many times. The chain combines TRBV5-5 with TRBJ1-2, with D unclear. Germline CDR1 is SGHKS and CDR2 is YYEKEE (reference sequence). V lost 0 bases and J lost 1, with 16 bases in between. The CDR3 consists of 17 residues. The CDR3 is CASSLGSGRDFNYGYTF. Written as DNA, the CDR3 is TGTGCCAGCAGCTTGGGTTCCGGCAGAGACTTTAACTATGGCTACACCTTC.

V and J are TRBV20-1 and TRBJ2-1; the match to TRBD2 covers 7 bases. CDR1 and CDR2 from the germline V gene are DFQATT and SNEGSKA (reference sequence). This CDR3 is 18 amino acids long. The junction had 12 bases not matched to a gene; V was cut back by 1 base and J by 0 bases. CDR3 DNA sequence: TGCAGTGCTAGAGCGGGGTCCAAGCGCGGGAGCTCCTACAATGAGCAGTTCTTC. It is translated as CSARAGSKRGSSYNEQFF.

The chain uses TRBV4-1 and TRBJ1-2; no clear D gene. This CDR3 is built from 14 residues. Germline-derived CDR1 and CDR2 are MGHRA and YSYEKL. Trimming pared 0 bases from V and 4 bases from J, leaving 9 bases between. The CDR3 protein is CASSQDEVGYGYTF. The CDR3 region has the DNA TGCGCCAGCAGCCAAGATGAAGTCGGCTATGGCTACACCTTC.

This clonotype was counted a few times. The V and J genes are TRBV10-3 and TRBJ2-7; 8 bases fit TRBD1. The germline V gene has CDR1 ENHRY and CDR2 SYGVKD. J gave up 3 bases and V 5 bases, and 6 bases lay outside the gene matches. The CDR3 is 14 amino acids. The CDR3 sequence is CAISPNGQGYEQYF. The CDR3 nucleotides read TGTGCCATCAGTCCCAATGGACAGGGCTACGAGCAGTACTTC.

At least ten counts were recorded for this clonotype. V gene TRBV7-9 combines with J gene TRBJ2-1; D unclear. CDR1 and CDR2 from the germline V gene are SEHNR and FQNEAQ (reference sequence). Trimming took 5 bases from V and 5 from J, leaving 10 bases between them. The CDR3 length is 13 residues. The CDR3 loop reads CASSVHSNNEQFF. In nucleotides, the CDR3 is TGTGCCAGCAGCGTCCATAGCAACAATGAGCAGTTCTTC.

This clonotype appeared a few times. The chain couples TRBV29-1 to TRBJ2-2; maybe TRBD2 (5 bases). The CDR3 is made up of 13 amino acids. CDR1 is SQVTM and CDR2 is ANQGSEA in the germline V gene. The germline V and J ends were trimmed by 0 bases and 5 bases, with 7 bases remaining between them. CDR3 region: CSVEERVTGELFF. As DNA, the CDR3 is TGCAGCGTTGAAGAGAGGGTAACCGGGGAGCTGTTTTTT.

This clonotype has ten or more counts. The J gene is TRBJ1-1, the V gene TRBV7-9; 8 nucleotides line up with TRBD1. The V segment lost 5 bases and the J segment 4 bases; nucleotides outside the gene matches: 6. This CDR3 is built from 14 residues. CDR1 and CDR2 (germline): SEHNR, FQNEAQ (reference sequence). As DNA, the CDR3 is TGTGCCAGCAGCCCAAACGACAGGGGCACTGAAGCTTTCTTT. Encoded protein: CASSPNDRGTEAFF. Full variable domain (remainder filled in from reference TRBV7-9 and TRBJ1-1): DTGVSQNPRHKITKRGQNVTFRCDPISEHNRLYWYRQTLGQGPEFLTYFQNEAQLEKSRLLSDRFSAERPKGSFSTLEIQRTEQGDSAMYLCASSPNDRGTEAFFGQGTRLTVV.

This clonotype has a handful of counts. V gene TRBV6-5 combines with J gene TRBJ1-1; no firm D call. The germline CDR1 and CDR2 sequences are MNHEY and SVGAGI. The ends were cut back, 2 bases at V and 6 bases at J, with 13 bases in the middle. The CDR3 is made up of 14 amino acids. This chain's CDR3 is CASSYNARTSEAFF. CDR3 coding DNA: TGTGCCAGCAGTTACAATGCCAGGACGTCTGAAGCTTTCTTT.

In DNA form, the CDR3 reads TGTGCCAGCAGCCCCCCCGGGGATCCACATGGGGGGGAGCAGTTCTTC. This codes for CASSPPGDPHGGEQFF. The chain carries TRBV7-8 and TRBJ2-1; D is perhaps TRBD2 (6 bases). Trimming removed 5 bases at V and 10 bases at J, with 24 bases between. The germline gives CDR1 SGHVS, CDR2 FQNEAQ. This CDR3 has 16 amino acids.

This clonotype was seen many times. The V call is TRBV9, the J call TRBJ2-2, with D possibly matching TRBD2 (5 bases). The CDR3 extends over 13 amino acids. The germline gives CDR1 SGDLS, CDR2 YYNGEE. V lost 0 bases and J 7 bases, leaving 7 bases between the germline ends. CDR3 DNA: TGTGCCAGCAGCGTAGTGGAGGTCGGGGAGCTGTTTTTT. It yields the protein CASSVVEVGELFF.

The chain joins TRBV7-2 to TRBJ2-7; 13 bases fit TRBD2. This CDR3 is 16 amino acids long. The germline CDR1 and CDR2 sequences are SGHTA and FQGNSA. V dropped 1 base and J dropped 3; count of bases not matched to a gene: 3. CDR3 sequence: CASSLEGLAGYYEQYF. CDR3 nucleotide sequence: TGTGCCAGCAGCTTAGAGGGACTAGCGGGATACTACGAGCAGTACTTC.

The chain employs TRBV27 and TRBJ1-1; tentative D call: TRBD1 (6 bases). Germline V lookup: CDR1 MNHEY, CDR2 SMNVEV (reference sequence). The CDR3 is 18 amino acids. Trimming took off 3 bases at V and 4 bases at J, with 24 bases between the two ends. Here the CDR3 reads CASSFLMSGGRKGTEAFF. DNA of the CDR3: TGTGCCAGCAGTTTCCTTATGTCTGGGGGGCGGAAGGGCACTGAAGCTTTCTTT.

This chain connects TRBV9 to TRBJ2-1; D perhaps matches TRBD2 (5 bases). Trimming removed 0 bases at V and 0 bases at J, with 10 bases between. Germline V gene sequence: CDR1 SGDLS, CDR2 YYNGEE. There are 16 residues in the CDR3. The CDR3 protein is CASSVVEASSYNEQFF. CDR3 bases: TGTGCCAGCAGCGTAGTGGAGGCGAGCTCCTACAATGAGCAGTTCTTC.

This clonotype was detected many times. The J gene is TRBJ2-5, the V gene TRBV29-1, with 7 bases fitting TRBD1. Germline values: CDR1 SQVTM, CDR2 ANQGSEA. The length of the CDR3 is 13 residues. J lost 1 base, V lost 8 bases, and 7 bases had no gene match. CDR3 nucleotides: TGCAGCTCCGGGACAGCGATCCAAGAGACCCAGTACTTC. Its translation: CSSGTAIQETQYF.

This chain uses TRBV20-1 with TRBJ2-7, with TRBD2 as a possible D gene (6 bases). The V gene's germline CDR1 is DFQATT and CDR2 SNEGSKA (reference sequence). The CDR3 loop spans 16 amino acids. V shed 2 bases and J shed 0 bases, with 17 bases lying between them. In DNA form, the CDR3 reads TGCAGTGCTAGAAGCCCCCCTAGCGTCAGCTCCTACGAGCAGTACTTC. Translation: CSARSPPSVSSYEQYF.

In this sample, this clonotype turned up a few times. The rearrangement joins TRBV7-9 to TRBJ2-3; no clear D gene. Trimming took 4 bases from V and 4 from J, leaving 6 bases between them. Looked up from germline, CDR1 is SEHNR and CDR2 is FQNEAQ (reference sequence). The CDR3 is 12 residues long. CDR3 nucleotides: TGTGCCAGCAGCTCCCCCTCAGATACGCAGTATTTT. Translating gives CASSSPSDTQYF.